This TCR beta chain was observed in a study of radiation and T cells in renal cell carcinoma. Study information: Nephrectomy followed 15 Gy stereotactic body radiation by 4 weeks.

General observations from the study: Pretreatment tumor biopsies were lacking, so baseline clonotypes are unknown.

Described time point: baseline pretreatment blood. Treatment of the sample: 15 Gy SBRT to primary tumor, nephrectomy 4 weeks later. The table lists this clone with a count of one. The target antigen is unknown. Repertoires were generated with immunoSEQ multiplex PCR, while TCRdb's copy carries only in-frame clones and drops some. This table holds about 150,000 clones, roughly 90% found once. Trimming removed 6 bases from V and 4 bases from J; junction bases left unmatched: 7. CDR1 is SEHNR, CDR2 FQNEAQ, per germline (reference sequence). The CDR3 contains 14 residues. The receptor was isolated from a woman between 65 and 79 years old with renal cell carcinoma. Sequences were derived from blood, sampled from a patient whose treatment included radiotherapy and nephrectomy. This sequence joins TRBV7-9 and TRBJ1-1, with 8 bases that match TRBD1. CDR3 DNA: TGTGCCAGCAGACCGGACAGGGATTTCACTGAAGCTTTCTTT. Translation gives CASRPDRDFTEAFF.